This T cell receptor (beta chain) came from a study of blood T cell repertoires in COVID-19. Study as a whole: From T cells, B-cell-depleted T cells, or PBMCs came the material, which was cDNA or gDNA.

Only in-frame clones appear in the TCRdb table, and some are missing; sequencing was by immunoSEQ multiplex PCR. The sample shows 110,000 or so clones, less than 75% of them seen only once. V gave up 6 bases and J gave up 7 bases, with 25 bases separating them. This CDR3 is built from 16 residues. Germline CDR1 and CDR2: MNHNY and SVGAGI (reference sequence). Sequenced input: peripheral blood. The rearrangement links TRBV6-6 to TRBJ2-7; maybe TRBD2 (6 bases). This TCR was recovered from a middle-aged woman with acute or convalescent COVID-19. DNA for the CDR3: TGTGCCAGCAGATCAGCCCGGGACTCGACTCCGGGTGAGCAGTACTTC. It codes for CASRSARDSTPGEQYF.